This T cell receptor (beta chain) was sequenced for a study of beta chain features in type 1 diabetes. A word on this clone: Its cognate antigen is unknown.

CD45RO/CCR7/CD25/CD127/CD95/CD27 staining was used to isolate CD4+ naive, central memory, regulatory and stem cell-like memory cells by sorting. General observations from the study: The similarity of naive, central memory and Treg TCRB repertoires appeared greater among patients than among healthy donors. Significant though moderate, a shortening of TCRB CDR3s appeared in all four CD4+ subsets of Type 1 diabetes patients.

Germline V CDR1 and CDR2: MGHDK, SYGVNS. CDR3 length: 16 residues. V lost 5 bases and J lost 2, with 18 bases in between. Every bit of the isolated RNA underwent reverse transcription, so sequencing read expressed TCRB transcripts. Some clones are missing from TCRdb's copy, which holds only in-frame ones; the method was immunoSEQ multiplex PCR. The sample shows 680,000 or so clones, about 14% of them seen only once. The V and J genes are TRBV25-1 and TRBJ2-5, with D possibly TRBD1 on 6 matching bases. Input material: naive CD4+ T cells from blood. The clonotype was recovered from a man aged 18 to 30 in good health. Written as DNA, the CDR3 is TGTGCCAGCAGTCCAGCCGGACAGACCTTACAAGAGACCCAGTACTTC. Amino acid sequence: CASSPAGQTLQETQYF.